This section outlines one TCR beta chain sequence together with its context. Its target is unknown. The CDR3 extends over 15 amino acids. Germline assignment: CDR1 MGHRA and CDR2 YSYEKL. V shed 3 bases and J shed 6 bases, with 18 bases lying between them. The data stem from a study of glioma-infiltrating T cells. Findings of the study overall: Gliomas, especially low-grade, showed above-expected tissue-blood divergence; non-neoplastic patients showed below. CDR3 overlap between tissue and blood was very small.

The iRepertoire nested amplicon-rescue multiplex PCR amplified TCR alpha and beta CDR3s from RNA. One-step reverse transcription and amplification started from approximately 100-400 ng of tissue mRNA or PBMC total RNA. TCRdb fed the multiplex PCR reads into MiXCR, producing one record per CDR3 protein. Seen here are about 140,000 distinct CDR3 sequences, more than 35% observed once, and the top ten hold 20%. Material for sequencing was glioma tissue, nonneoplastic brain tissue, or PBMCs (not recorded which). The rearrangement links TRBV4-1 to TRBJ2-7, with D perhaps assigned TRBD1 or TRBD2 (5 bases each). The receptor's source is a human donor with low-grade glioma or glioblastoma, undergoing nonglioma brain surgery, or in good health (not recorded which). The CDR3 loop is CASSQAYLGGFEQYF. In DNA, the CDR3 is TGCGCCAGCAGCCAGGCCTACCTTGGGGGTTTCGAGCAGTACTTC.